The next 2 T cell receptor beta chains were all read from a single sample in a study of blood T cell repertoires in COVID-19. TCRdb's copy holds only in-frame clones and misses some; the assay was immunoSEQ multiplex PCR. The sample lists tens of thousands of clones; roughly 87% were seen once. The sequencing input was peripheral blood. Every receptor here comes from a man aged 50-60 years with active COVID-19.

This chain uses TRBV7-6 with TRBJ2-1; a weak D match, TRBD1 (6 bases). The CDR3 has 16 residues. The V and J ends lost 5 bases and 2 bases respectively, with 16 bases between them. CDR1 SGHVS and CDR2 FNYEAQ come from the germline V gene. This CDR3 reads CASSLGTPGTYNEQFF. CDR3 bases: TGTGCCAGCAGCCTGGGGACACCTGGAACCTACAATGAGCAGTTCTTC.

The J gene is TRBJ2-1, the V gene TRBV3-1 (or the pseudogene TRBV3-2); 11 bases match TRBD2. Germline assignment: CDR1 LGHDT and CDR2 YNNKEL (reference sequence). The CDR3 loop spans 16 amino acids. J gave up 6 bases and V 0 bases, and 4 bases lay outside the gene matches. The CDR3 coding sequence is TGTGCCAGCAGCCAAGATCCCCTAGCGGGGGGCAATGAGCAGTTCTTC. It encodes CASSQDPLAGGNEQFF.